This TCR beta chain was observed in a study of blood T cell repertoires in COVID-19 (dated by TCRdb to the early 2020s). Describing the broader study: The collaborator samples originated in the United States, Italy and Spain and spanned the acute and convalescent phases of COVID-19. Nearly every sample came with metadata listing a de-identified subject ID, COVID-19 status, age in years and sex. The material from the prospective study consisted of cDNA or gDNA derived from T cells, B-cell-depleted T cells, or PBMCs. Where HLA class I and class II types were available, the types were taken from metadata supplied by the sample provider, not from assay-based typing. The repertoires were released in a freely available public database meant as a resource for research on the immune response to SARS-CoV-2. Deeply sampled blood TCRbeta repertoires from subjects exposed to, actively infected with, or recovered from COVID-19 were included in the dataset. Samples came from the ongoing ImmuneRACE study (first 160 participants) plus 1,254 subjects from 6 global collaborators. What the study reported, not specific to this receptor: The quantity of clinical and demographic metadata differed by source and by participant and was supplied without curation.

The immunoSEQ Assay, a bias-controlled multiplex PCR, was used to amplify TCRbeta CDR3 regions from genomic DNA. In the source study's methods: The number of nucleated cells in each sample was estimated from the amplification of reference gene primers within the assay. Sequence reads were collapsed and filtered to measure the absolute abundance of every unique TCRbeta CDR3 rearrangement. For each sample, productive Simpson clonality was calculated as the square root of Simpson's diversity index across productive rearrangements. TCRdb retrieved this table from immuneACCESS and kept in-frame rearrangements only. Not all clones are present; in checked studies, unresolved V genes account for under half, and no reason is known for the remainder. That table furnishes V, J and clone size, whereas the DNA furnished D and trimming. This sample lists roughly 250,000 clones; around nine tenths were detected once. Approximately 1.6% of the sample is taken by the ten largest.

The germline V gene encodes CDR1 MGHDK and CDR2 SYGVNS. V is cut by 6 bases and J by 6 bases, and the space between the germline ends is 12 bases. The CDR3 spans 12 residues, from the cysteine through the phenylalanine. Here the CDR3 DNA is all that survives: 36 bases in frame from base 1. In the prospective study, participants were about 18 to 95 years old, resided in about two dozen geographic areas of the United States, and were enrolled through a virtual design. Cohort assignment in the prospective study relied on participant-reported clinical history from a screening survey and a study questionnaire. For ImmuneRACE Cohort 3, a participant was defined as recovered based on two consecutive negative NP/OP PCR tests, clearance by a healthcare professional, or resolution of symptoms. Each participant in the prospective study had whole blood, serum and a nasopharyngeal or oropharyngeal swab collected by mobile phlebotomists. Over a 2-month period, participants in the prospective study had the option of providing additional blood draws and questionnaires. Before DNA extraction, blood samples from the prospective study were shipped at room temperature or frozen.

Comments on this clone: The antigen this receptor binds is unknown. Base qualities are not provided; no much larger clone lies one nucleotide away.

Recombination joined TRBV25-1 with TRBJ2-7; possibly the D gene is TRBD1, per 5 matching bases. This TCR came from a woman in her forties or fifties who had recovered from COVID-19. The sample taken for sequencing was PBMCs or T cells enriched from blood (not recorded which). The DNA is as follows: TGTGCCAGCAGAGCAGGGATAGGCGAGCAGTACTTC. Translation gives CASRAGIGEQYF.